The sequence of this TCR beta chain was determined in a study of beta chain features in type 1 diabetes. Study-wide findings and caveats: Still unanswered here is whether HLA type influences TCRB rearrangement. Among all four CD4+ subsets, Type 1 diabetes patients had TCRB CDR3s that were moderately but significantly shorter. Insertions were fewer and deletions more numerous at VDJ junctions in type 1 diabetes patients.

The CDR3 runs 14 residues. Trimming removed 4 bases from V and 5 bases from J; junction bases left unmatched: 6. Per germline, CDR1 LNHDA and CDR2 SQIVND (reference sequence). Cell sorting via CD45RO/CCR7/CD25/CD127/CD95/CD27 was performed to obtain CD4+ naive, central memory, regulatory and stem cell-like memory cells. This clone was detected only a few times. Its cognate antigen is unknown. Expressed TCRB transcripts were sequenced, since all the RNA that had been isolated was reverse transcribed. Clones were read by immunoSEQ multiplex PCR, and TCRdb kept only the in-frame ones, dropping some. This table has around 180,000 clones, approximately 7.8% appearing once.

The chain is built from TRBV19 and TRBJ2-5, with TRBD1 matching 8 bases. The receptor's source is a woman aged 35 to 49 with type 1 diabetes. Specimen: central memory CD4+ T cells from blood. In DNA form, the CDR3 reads TGTGCCAGTAGTAGTCAGGGGGCGCGGGAGACCCAGTACTTC. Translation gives CASSSQGARETQYF.